This T cell receptor (beta chain) was sequenced during a study of breast tumors, draining lymph nodes, adjacent tissues. Findings of the study overall: Findings are consistent with lymph node origin and intratumoral expansion of most tumor T cells.

Trimming pared 2 bases from V and 9 bases from J, leaving 10 bases between. This CDR3 contains 12 residues. Per germline, CDR1 LGHNT and CDR2 FRNRAP. Each CDR3 protein gets one entry after TCRdb re-called the multiplex PCR reads with MiXCR. This sample yields approximately 130,000 distinct CDR3 sequences, of which 20% to 25% are seen a single time; 2.6% belongs to the top ten. With respect to this clonotype: Its antigen remains unknown.

The lymph nodes were axillary draining lymph nodes from breast cancer patients. The specimen was axillary lymph node tissue. The receptor comes from a female donor with breast cancer. Some clones in this sample may be carry-over from other donors' samples. V and J are TRBV12-5 and TRBJ1-1; tentatively, D is TRBD1 (6 bases). CDR3 coding DNA: TGTGCTAGTGGTTTGTCCGGGGGGCAAGCTTTCTTT. Encoded protein: CASGLSGGQAFF.